The 2 T cell receptor beta chains reported below all come from one sample, sequenced in a study of OX40 agonist ivuxolimab in advanced cancers. Some clones are missing from TCRdb's copy, which holds only in-frame ones; the method was immunoSEQ multiplex PCR. The repertoire holds approximately 65,000 clones, with around four fifths as singletons. The source was CD4+ or CD8+ T cells sorted from blood, collected in a trial of the OX40 agonist ivuxolimab. The receptors were sampled from an adult with an advanced solid tumor such as melanoma, head and neck, liver or kidney cancer.

In this sample, this clone turned up once. The chain combines TRBV19 with TRBJ2-2, with D perhaps assigned TRBD1 or TRBD2 (5 bases each). Germline V gene sequence: CDR1 LNHDA, CDR2 SQIVND (reference sequence). CDR3 length: 16 amino acids. Trimming removed 7 bases at V and 5 bases at J, with 20 bases between. CDR3 protein: CASTYSPPGRTGELFF. CDR3 in DNA: TGTGCCAGTACTTATTCGCCACCGGGACGTACCGGGGAGCTGTTTTTT.

The rearrangement uses TRBV5-4 and TRBJ1-3; TRBD1 matches 8 bases. There are 15 residues in the CDR3. Trimming at V came to 4 bases and at J to 2 bases, leaving 5 bases not matched to a gene. From germline, CDR1 is SGHNT and CDR2 YYREEE (reference sequence). In DNA, the CDR3 is TGTGCCAGCAGCCAGGAGGACAGGGCTGGAAACACCATATATTTT. Its translation: CASSQEDRAGNTIYF.